This section outlines one T cell receptor beta chain sequence together with its context. Its antigen is currently unknown. This sample stems from a study of T cell clonotyping in hematopoietic cell transplantation. Some clones are missing from TCRdb's copy, which holds only in-frame ones; the method was immunoSEQ multiplex PCR. The sample has about 76,000 clones, 90% to 97% seen once; the top ten hold roughly 1.5%. Time point of the sample: recipient sample about 28 days before transplant, after cytoreduction. Recipient blood drawn about 28 days pretransplant and days 30, 100, 180 after. The length of the CDR3 is 13 residues. Trimming stripped 7 bases from V and 11 bases from J, with 18 bases between. Germline CDR1 is SNHLY and CDR2 is FYNNEI. Study results and caveats: At the given depth, recipient repertoires were over 95% de novo clonotypes.

The specimen was peripheral blood mononuclear cells, collected before stem cell transplant. The chain recombines TRBV2 with TRBJ1-5; D might be TRBD1 (5 bases). The TCR sequence derives from a woman aged 45-60 years with acute myeloid leukemia. Some clones in this sample may be carry-over from other donors' samples. CDR3 DNA: TGTGCCAGCACCCGGGACGCGGGGTCCTCCCAGCATTTT. This gives the protein CASTRDAGSSQHF.